Following are 29 T cell receptor beta chains from one sample sequenced in a study of blood T cell repertoires in COVID-19. TCRdb's copy holds only in-frame clones and misses some; the assay was immunoSEQ multiplex PCR. Of some 200,000 clones listed, about nine tenths are singletons. Sequencing used PBMCs or T cells enriched from blood (not recorded which). The origin of the receptors is a man younger than 45 in a cohort exposed to, infected with or recovered from COVID-19 (not recorded which).

This sequence joins TRBV7-2 and TRBJ2-7; 7 nucleotides align to TRBD1. The CDR3 totals 14 residues. J lost 0 bases, V lost 3 bases, and 2 bases had no gene match. Germline V lookup: CDR1 SGHTA, CDR2 FQGNSA. The CDR3 nucleotides are TGTGCCAGCAGCTTCCGGGACAGCTCCTACGAGCAGTACTTC. Translated: CASSFRDSSYEQYF.

The V call is TRBV23-1, the J call TRBJ1-4; D unclear. TRBV23-1 is treated as an ORF (open reading frame) with a function not yet certain. V was cut by 11 bases and J by 0 bases, with 13 bases left in between. CDR3 length: 14 residues. The CDR3 loop is CAFPSRATNEKLFF. CDR3 nucleotide sequence: TGCGCCTTCCCGAGCCGAGCAACTAATGAAAAACTGTTTTTT.

The chain has TRBV28 and TRBJ2-5, with TRBD2 as a possible D gene (5 bases). The V gene's germline CDR1 is MDHEN and CDR2 SYDVKM. Trimming cost V 2 bases and J 5 bases, with 9 bases left between them. This CDR3 has 13 amino acids. The CDR3 region is CASSLEGKETQYF. For the CDR3, the DNA is TGTGCCAGCAGTTTAGAGGGAAAGGAGACCCAGTACTTC.

This clone showed up just a few times. The V gene is TRBV27, the J gene TRBJ2-4; D possibly corresponds to TRBD1 (7 bases). The CDR3 covers 12 residues. Trimming pared 4 bases from V and 9 bases from J, leaving 10 bases between. Germline V gives CDR1 MNHEY, CDR2 SMNVEV (reference sequence). CDR3 nucleotides: TGTGCCAGCAGTTCTCAGGGGGGCATTCAGTACTTC. Its translation is CASSSQGGIQYF.

J is TRBJ1-3 and V is TRBV9; 8 bases align to TRBD1. V dropped 3 bases and J dropped 4; count of bases not matched to a gene: 9. This CDR3 is 16 amino acids long. Germline lookup yields CDR1 SGDLS and CDR2 YYNGEE. CDR3 sequence: CASSASGGAIGNTIYF. The CDR3 DNA follows: TGTGCCAGCAGCGCGTCAGGGGGCGCGATAGGAAACACCATATATTTT.

V usage is TRBV29-1 and J usage is TRBJ1-1; 8 bases map to TRBD1. In germline, CDR1 is SQVTM, CDR2 ANQGSEA. The ends lost 4 bases at V and 4 bases at J; junction bases unmatched: 5. This CDR3 has 13 amino acids. The CDR3 region has the DNA TGCAGCGTTGCCTCCAGGGGGCTCACTGAAGCTTTCTTT. Protein: CSVASRGLTEAFF.

The chain carries TRBV29-1 and TRBJ2-2; TRBD2 aligns across 8 bases. There are 14 residues in the CDR3. The ends lost 7 bases at V and 0 bases at J; junction bases unmatched: 4. CDR1 and CDR2 (germline): SQVTM, ANQGSEA. CDR3 DNA: TGCAGCGGCAGTAGCGGGACGAACACCGGGGAGCTGTTTTTT. Its protein is CSGSSGTNTGELFF.

V is TRBV28 and J is TRBJ2-7, with a weak D call TRBD2 (5 bases). Germline CDR1 reads MDHEN; CDR2 reads SYDVKM. V lost 1 base and J 2 bases, leaving 15 bases between the germline ends. The CDR3 sequence is 16 residues long. The DNA for the CDR3 is TGTGCCAGCAGTTTATTGAGCGGCGATTCTACCTACGAGCAGTACTTC. Its translation: CASSLLSGDSTYEQYF. The variable domain in full, completed from reference TRBV28 and TRBJ2-7, reads DVKVTQSSRYLVKRTGEKVFLECVQDMDHENMFWYRQDPGLGLRLIYFSYDVKMKEKGDIPEGYSVSREKKERFSLILESASTNQTSMYLCASSLLSGDSTYEQYFGPGTRLTVT.

V gene TRBV5-6 combines with J gene TRBJ1-6; D is undetermined. V lost 4 bases and J 7 bases, leaving 15 bases between the germline ends. The CDR3 extends over 15 amino acids. CDR1 is SGHDT, CDR2 YYEEEE, per germline. CDR3 coding DNA: TGTGCCAGCAGCCTCCGAGGCGATGGAAATTCACCCCTCCACTTT. Translation gives CASSLRGDGNSPLHF.

This clone was counted between two and nine times. The V gene is TRBV7-3, the J gene TRBJ1-2; the D is unclear. Germline V gene sequence: CDR1 SGHTA, CDR2 FQGTGA. Trimming cost V 4 bases and J 5 bases, with 11 bases left between them. The CDR3 has 13 amino acids. The CDR3 DNA reads TGTGCCAGCAGCTCCCAACACCCGTATGGCTACACCTTC. This codes for CASSSQHPYGYTF. Combining the CDR3 with reference TRBV7-3 and TRBJ1-2 gives the whole variable domain GAGVSQTPSNKVTEKGKYVELRCDPISGHTALYWYRQSLGQGPEFLIYFQGTGAADDSGLPNDRFFAVRPEGSVSTLKIQRTERGDSAVYLCASSSQHPYGYTFGSGTRLTVV.

The CDR3 region has the DNA TGTGCCGGCGGGGTAGGGGCCGAGAACACTGAAGCTTTCTTT. It yields the protein CAGGVGAENTEAFF. The rearrangement links TRBV6-6 to TRBJ1-1, with D possibly being TRBD1 (5 bases). Trimming removed 11 bases from V and 1 base from J, with 17 bases in between. Germline assignment: CDR1 MNHNY and CDR2 SVGAGI (reference sequence). There are 14 residues in the CDR3.

The chain recombines TRBV7-8 with TRBJ2-7, with 9 positions matching TRBD1. Per germline, CDR1 SGHVS and CDR2 FQNEAQ. The CDR3 runs to 15 residues. The V gene end was trimmed by 5 bases and the J gene end by 6 bases; junction bases not matched to a gene: 11. The DNA of the CDR3 is TGTGCCAGCAGCGCCCGACAGGGGGAAAGCGCCGAGCAGTACTTC. It translates to CASSARQGESAEQYF.

This chain joins TRBV6-5 and TRBJ2-7; 9 nucleotides agree with TRBD1. Trimming cost V 1 base and J 4 bases; bases outside gene matches: 5. The CDR3 sequence is 15 residues long. Germline V gene lookup returns CDR1 MNHEY and CDR2 SVGAGI. The CDR3 loop reads CASSYYDRGRYEQYF. The CDR3, as DNA: TGTGCCAGCAGTTACTACGACAGGGGGAGGTACGAGCAGTACTTC.

The chain joins TRBV6-5 to TRBJ1-2, with unresolved D. This CDR3 contains 13 residues. Trimming left V 6 bases short and J 0 bases short, with 8 bases between. The germline V gene encodes CDR1 MNHEY and CDR2 SVGAGI. CDR3 in amino acids: CASRRGTNYGYTF. The CDR3, as DNA: TGTGCCAGCAGGCGAGGGACTAACTATGGCTACACCTTC.

The rearrangement uses TRBV7-2 and TRBJ2-1, with 10 bases lining up with TRBD2. The length of the CDR3 is 15 residues. J lost 10 bases, V lost 1 base, and 7 bases had no gene match. In germline, CDR1 is SGHTA, CDR2 FQGNSA. The CDR3: CASSLDSGRAREQFF. The CDR3 DNA follows: TGTGCCAGCAGCTTAGACAGCGGGAGGGCACGCGAGCAGTTCTTC.

This chain connects TRBV21-1 to TRBJ1-1; the tabulated D call, TRBD1, remains unverified against the DNA. TRBV21-1 is classified as a pseudogene. The CDR3 is made up of 17 amino acids. In DNA form, the CDR3 reads TGTGCCAGCAGCAAAGATAGGGACAGAAGACCGAACACTGAAGCTTTCTTT. Its protein is CASSKDRDRRPNTEAFF.

The chain recombines TRBV6-5 with TRBJ1-1; 8 nucleotides line up with TRBD1. The J segment lost 1 base and the V segment lost 2 bases, leaving 6 bases of the junction unmatched. Germline lookup yields CDR1 MNHEY and CDR2 SVGAGI. This CDR3 is built from 16 residues. The CDR3 loop reads CASSYDRGRPNTEAFF. The CDR3 region has the DNA TGTGCCAGCAGTTACGACAGGGGTAGGCCGAACACTGAAGCTTTCTTT.

V gene TRBV28 combines with J gene TRBJ1-6, with 7 bases lining up with TRBD1. V lost 5 bases and J lost 7; bases outside the gene matches: 8. Per the germline V gene, CDR1 is MDHEN and CDR2 is SYDVKM. The CDR3 is 15 residues long. Written as DNA, the CDR3 is TGTGCCAGCAGTCCCCGGGACAGAGGAAATTCACCCCTCCACTTT. Translated, it gives CASSPRDRGNSPLHF.

The chain employs TRBV3-1 (or the pseudogene TRBV3-2) and TRBJ1-2; 9 bases fit TRBD1. The CDR3 runs 16 residues. Germline V gives CDR1 LGHDT, CDR2 YNNKEL (reference sequence). The junction had 9 bases not matched to a gene; V was cut back by 1 base and J by 6 bases. The CDR3 sequence is CASSQVGATGGDGYTF. In DNA, the CDR3 is TGTGCCAGCAGCCAAGTGGGGGCCACAGGGGGCGATGGCTACACCTTC.

This clone was found a few times. The rearrangement links TRBV3-1 (or the pseudogene TRBV3-2) to TRBJ2-1; D is possibly TRBD1 (6 bases). Trimming shortened V by 1 base and J by 4 bases, and 29 bases separated the two germline ends. In germline, CDR1 is LGHDT, CDR2 YNNKEL (reference sequence). The CDR3 runs 21 residues. The CDR3 protein is CASSQGTGNGVLRGIYNEQFF. The CDR3, as DNA: TGTGCCAGCAGCCAAGGTACAGGGAACGGAGTGTTGAGGGGAATATACAATGAGCAGTTCTTC.

The V and J genes are TRBV27 and TRBJ1-1, with D perhaps matching TRBD1 (5 bases). With 2 bases removed from V and 4 bases from J, the gap between germline ends came to 8 bases. Germline values: CDR1 MNHEY, CDR2 SMNVEV (reference sequence). This CDR3 is built from 13 residues. In DNA, the CDR3 is TGTGCCAGCAGTTTACTAAGGGGCACTGAAGCTTTCTTT. It specifies CASSLLRGTEAFF.

This clone appeared once. CDR3 loop: CASTQTTGATEAFF. CDR3 in DNA: TGCGCCAGCACCCAAACCACAGGGGCCACTGAAGCTTTCTTT. The chain recombines TRBV5-1 with TRBJ1-1; 7 bases fit TRBD1. The CDR3 spans 14 residues. V was clipped by 6 bases and J by 4 bases; unmatched bases: 9. Germline V gene lookup returns CDR1 SGHRS and CDR2 YFSETQ.

The gene calls are TRBV7-3 and TRBJ1-2; tentatively, D is TRBD1 (5 bases). The CDR3 loop spans 15 amino acids. CDR1 and CDR2 (germline): SGHTA, FQGTGA. V dropped 9 bases and J dropped 3 bases, with 20 bases sitting between them. The CDR3 spells CASGLMGGADYGYTF. The CDR3 nucleotides read TGTGCCAGTGGTTTGATGGGAGGGGCGGACTATGGCTACACCTTC.

The gene calls are TRBV14 and TRBJ1-2; D call uncertain. The CDR3 consists of 14 residues. Germline lookup yields CDR1 SGHDN and CDR2 FVKESK. The ends were cut back, 0 bases at V and 5 bases at J, with 10 bases in the middle. The DNA of the CDR3 is TGTGCCAGCAGCCAAGATCGGCGGGGTTATGGCTACACCTTC. It codes for CASSQDRRGYGYTF.

The genes are TRBV2 and TRBJ2-7; maybe TRBD1 (6 bases). CDR1 and CDR2 (germline): SNHLY, FYNNEI. Deletions cut 8 bases from V and 2 bases from J, with 13 bases between. This CDR3 has 13 residues. The CDR3 reads CASDWTDPYEQYF. DNA of the CDR3: TGTGCCAGCGATTGGACAGACCCCTACGAGCAGTACTTC.

In this sample, this clone turned up once. V usage is TRBV11-1 and J usage is TRBJ1-1; a possible D gene is TRBD1 (6 bases). The CDR3 runs 13 residues. The germline V gene encodes CDR1 SGHAT and CDR2 FQDESV (reference sequence). The V and J ends lost 5 bases and 4 bases respectively, with 11 bases between them. CDR3 loop: CASSPRDITEAFF. The DNA for the CDR3 is TGTGCCAGCAGCCCCCGGGACATCACTGAAGCTTTCTTT.

The chain carries TRBV6-1 and TRBJ1-1, with 11 bases identical to TRBD1. V shed 4 bases, J shed 1 base, and the junction held 5 bases outside the gene matches. Germline V gives CDR1 MNHNS, CDR2 SASEGT. This CDR3 comprises 16 residues. CDR3 amino acids: CASSAGTGGKNTEAFF. CDR3 nucleotide sequence: TGTGCCAGCAGTGCCGGGACAGGGGGGAAGAACACTGAAGCTTTCTTT.

The V and J genes are TRBV5-1 and TRBJ1-4; D possibly corresponds to TRBD1 (6 bases). From germline, CDR1 is SGHRS and CDR2 YFSETQ. Trimming cost V 5 bases and J 1 base, with 21 bases left between them. This CDR3 is 18 amino acids long. CDR3 sequence (DNA): TGCGCCAGCAGATCCTCGCCTTCAGGGGAGCGAACTAATGAAAAACTGTTTTTT. Encoded protein: CASRSSPSGERTNEKLFF.

The genes are TRBV6-4 and TRBJ2-1; 8 bases agree with TRBD2. J was trimmed by 9 bases and V by 2 bases; bases with no gene match: 9. The germline V gene has CDR1 MRHNA and CDR2 SNTAGT. There are 15 residues in the CDR3. CDR3 sequence: CASSDGYSGTSEQFF. The CDR3 bases are TGTGCCAGCAGTGACGGCTACAGCGGGACTAGTGAGCAGTTCTTC.